The clone carrying this T cell receptor (beta chain) was seen ten or more times. Using its own MiXCR run on the 5' RACE reads, TCRdb lists one record per CDR3 protein. The data contain roughly 150,000 distinct CDR3 sequences, around a third of them singletons. CDR1 and CDR2 (germline): KGHSH, LQKENI. The J segment lost 7 bases and the V segment lost 0 bases, leaving 6 bases of the junction unmatched. This CDR3 has 15 residues. This entry is derived from a study of CD8 T cells in ankylosing spondylitis. The sample taken for sequencing was synovial fluid, either unsorted or a sorted T cell fraction (not recorded which). The chain couples TRBV18 to TRBJ1-5; 7 bases align to TRBD1. The receptor was isolated from a male donor with ankylosing spondylitis. Written as DNA, the CDR3 is TGTGCCAGCTCACCACCGACAGGGAAAGGGCAGCCCCAGCATTTT. As protein: CASSPPTGKGQPQHF.